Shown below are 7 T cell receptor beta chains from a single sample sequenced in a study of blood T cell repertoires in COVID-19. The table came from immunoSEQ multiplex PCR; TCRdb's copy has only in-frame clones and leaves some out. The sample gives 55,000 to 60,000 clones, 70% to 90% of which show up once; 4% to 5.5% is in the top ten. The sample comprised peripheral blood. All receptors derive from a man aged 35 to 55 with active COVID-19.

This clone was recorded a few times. Here the CDR3 reads CAWRPAGEDTGELFF. In DNA, the CDR3 is TGTGCCTGGAGACCAGCTGGGGAGGACACCGGGGAGCTGTTTTTT. V is TRBV30 and J is TRBJ2-2; a weak D match, TRBD2 (6 bases). V was shortened by 3 bases and J by 3 bases, with 14 bases between the two germline ends. The CDR3 spans 15 residues. Germline V gene data show CDR1 as GTSNPN and CDR2 as SVGIG (reference sequence).

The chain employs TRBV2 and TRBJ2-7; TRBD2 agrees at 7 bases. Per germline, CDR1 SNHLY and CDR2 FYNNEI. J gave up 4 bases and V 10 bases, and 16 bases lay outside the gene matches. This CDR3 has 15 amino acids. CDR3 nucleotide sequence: TGTGCCACCCTCCGGGGGTCGGGACTACCTTACGAGCAGTACTTC. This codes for CATLRGSGLPYEQYF.

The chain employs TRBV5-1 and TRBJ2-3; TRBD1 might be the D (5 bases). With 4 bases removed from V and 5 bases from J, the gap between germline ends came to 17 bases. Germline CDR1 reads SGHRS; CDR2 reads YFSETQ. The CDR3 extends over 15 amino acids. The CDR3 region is CASSEVKGQGDTQYF. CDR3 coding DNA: TGCGCCAGCAGCGAGGTCAAGGGGCAGGGAGATACGCAGTATTTT.

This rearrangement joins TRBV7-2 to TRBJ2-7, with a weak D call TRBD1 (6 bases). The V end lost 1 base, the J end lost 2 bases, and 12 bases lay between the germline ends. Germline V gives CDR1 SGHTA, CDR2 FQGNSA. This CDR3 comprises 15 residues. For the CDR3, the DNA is TGTGCCAGCAGCTTAGATTTGACAGGCCCCTACGAGCAGTACTTC. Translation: CASSLDLTGPYEQYF.

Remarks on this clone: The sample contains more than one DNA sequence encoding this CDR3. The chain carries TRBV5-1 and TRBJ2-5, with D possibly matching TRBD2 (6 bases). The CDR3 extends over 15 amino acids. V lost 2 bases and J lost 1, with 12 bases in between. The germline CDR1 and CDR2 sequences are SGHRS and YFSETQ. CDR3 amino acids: CASSFSGTSQETQYF. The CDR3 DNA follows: TGCGCCAGCAGCTTTTCCGGGACTTCCCAAGAGACCCAGTACTTC. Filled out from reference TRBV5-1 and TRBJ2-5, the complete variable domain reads KAGVTQTPRYLIKTRGQQVTLSCSPISGHRSVSWYQQTPGQGLQFLFEYFSETQRNKGNFPGRFSGRQFSNSRSEMNVSTLELGDSALYLCASSFSGTSQETQYFGPGTRLLVL.

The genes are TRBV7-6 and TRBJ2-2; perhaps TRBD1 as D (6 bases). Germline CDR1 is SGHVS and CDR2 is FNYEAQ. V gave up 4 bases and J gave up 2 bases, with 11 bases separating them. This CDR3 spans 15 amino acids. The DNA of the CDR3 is TGTGCCAGCAGCTATTCCGGGACAAACACCGGGGAGCTGTTTTTT. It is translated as CASSYSGTNTGELFF.

CDR3 sequence reads: CASSPRPGETQYF. The CDR3 DNA reads as TGCGCCAGCAGCCCCAGACCAGGAGAGACCCAGTACTTC. The rearrangement joins TRBV5-1 to TRBJ2-5; D remains ambiguous. Germline-derived CDR1 and CDR2 are SGHRS and YFSETQ. Trimming removed 4 bases from V and 4 bases from J, with 11 bases in between. This CDR3 has 13 residues.